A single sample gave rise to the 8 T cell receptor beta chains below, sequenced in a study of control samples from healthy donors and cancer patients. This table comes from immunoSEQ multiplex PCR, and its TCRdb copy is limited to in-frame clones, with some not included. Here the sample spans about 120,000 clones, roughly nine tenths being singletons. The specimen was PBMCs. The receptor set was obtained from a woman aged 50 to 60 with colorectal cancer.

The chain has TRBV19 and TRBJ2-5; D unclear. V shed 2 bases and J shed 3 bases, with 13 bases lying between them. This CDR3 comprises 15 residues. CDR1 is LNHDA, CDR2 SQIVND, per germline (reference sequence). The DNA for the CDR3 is TGTGCCAGTAGTATACAGGACGGGTCGAAAGAGACCCAGTACTTC. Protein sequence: CASSIQDGSKETQYF. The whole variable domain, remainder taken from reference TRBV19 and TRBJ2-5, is DGGITQSPKYLFRKEGQNVTLSCEQNLNHDAMYWYRQDPGQGLRLIYYSQIVNDFQKGDIAEGYSVSREKKESFPLTVTSAQKNPTAFYLCASSIQDGSKETQYFGPGTRLLVL.

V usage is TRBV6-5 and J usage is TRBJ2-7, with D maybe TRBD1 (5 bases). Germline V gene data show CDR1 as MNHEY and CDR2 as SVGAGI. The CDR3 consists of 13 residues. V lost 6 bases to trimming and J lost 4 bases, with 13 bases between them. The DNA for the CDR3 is TGTGCCAGCAGGGGGCCGGGTCTTTACGAGCAGTACTTC. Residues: CASRGPGLYEQYF.

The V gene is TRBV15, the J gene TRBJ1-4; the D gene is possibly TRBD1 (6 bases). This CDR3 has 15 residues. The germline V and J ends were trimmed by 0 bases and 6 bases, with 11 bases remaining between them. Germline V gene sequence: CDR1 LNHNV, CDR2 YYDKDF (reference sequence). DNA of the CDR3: TGTGCCACCAGCAGAGAATACAGGGTGTATGAAAAACTGTTTTTT. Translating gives CATSREYRVYEKLFF.

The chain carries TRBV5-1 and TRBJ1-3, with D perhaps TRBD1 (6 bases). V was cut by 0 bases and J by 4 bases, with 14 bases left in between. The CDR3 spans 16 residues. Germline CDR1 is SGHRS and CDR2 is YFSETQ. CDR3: CASSLDIQGSGNTIYF. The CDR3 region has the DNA TGCGCCAGCAGCTTGGATATACAGGGATCGGGAAACACCATATATTTT.

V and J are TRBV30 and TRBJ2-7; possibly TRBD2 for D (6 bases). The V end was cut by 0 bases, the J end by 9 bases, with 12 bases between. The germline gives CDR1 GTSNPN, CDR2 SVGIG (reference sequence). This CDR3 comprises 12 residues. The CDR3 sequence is CAWSVGGLWQYF. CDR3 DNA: TGTGCCTGGAGTGTAGGAGGGTTGTGGCAGTACTTC.

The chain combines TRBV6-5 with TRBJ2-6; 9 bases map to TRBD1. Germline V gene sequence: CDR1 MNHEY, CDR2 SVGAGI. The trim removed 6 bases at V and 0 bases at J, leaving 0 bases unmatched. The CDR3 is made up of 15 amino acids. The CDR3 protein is CASRDRGSGANVLTF. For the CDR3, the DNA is TGTGCCAGCAGGGACAGGGGCTCTGGGGCCAACGTCCTGACTTTC.

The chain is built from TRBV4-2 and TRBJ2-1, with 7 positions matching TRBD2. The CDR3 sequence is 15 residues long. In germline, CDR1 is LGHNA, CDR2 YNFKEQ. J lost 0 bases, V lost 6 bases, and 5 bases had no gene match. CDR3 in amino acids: CASSLAEGSYNEQFF. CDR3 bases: TGTGCCAGCAGTCTAGCGGAGGGCTCCTACAATGAGCAGTTCTTC.

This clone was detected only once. This CDR3 is CASSPTGVAETQYF. In nucleotides, the CDR3 is TGTGCCAGTAGCCCCACAGGGGTGGCAGAGACCCAGTACTTC. The chain joins TRBV19 to TRBJ2-5; 7 bases match TRBD1. From germline, CDR1 is LNHDA and CDR2 SQIVND (reference sequence). The CDR3 is made up of 14 amino acids. V shed 6 bases, J shed 4 bases, and the junction held 8 bases outside the gene matches.